The 9 T cell receptor beta chains below all came from one sample that was sequenced in a study of metastatic and nonmetastatic thyroid tumors. Every patient underwent thyroid surgery untreated. TCRdb re-called the PCR reads through MiXCR. The sample carries 30,000 to 45,000 clones, 20% to 30% recorded once. Input material: blood. These TCRs come from a female donor with papillary thyroid cancer or a benign thyroid nodule (not recorded which). Some clones in this sample may be carry-over from other donors' samples.

The V call is TRBV30, the J call TRBJ1-2; TRBD1 matches 7 bases. Germline assignment: CDR1 GTSNPN and CDR2 SVGIG (reference sequence). The CDR3 is 12 amino acids. V trimming: 1 base; J trimming: 6 bases; junction bases outside the gene matches: 2. The CDR3 bases are TGTGCCTGGAGTGGAGACAGGGATGGCTACACCTTC. Translating it yields CAWSGDRDGYTF. Together with reference TRBV30 and TRBJ1-2, the CDR3 gives the full variable domain: SQTIHQWPATLVQPVGSPLSLECTVEGTSNPNLYWYRQAAGRGLQLLFYSVGIGQISSEVPQNLSASRPQDRQFILSSKKLLLSDSGFYLCAWSGDRDGYTFGSGTRLTVV.

The chain joins TRBV20-1 to TRBJ2-3, with D possibly TRBD2 on 7 matching bases. Between the trimmed V and J ends, which lost 3 bases and 1 base, there was a span of 20 bases. CDR1 is DFQATT, CDR2 SNEGSKA, per germline (reference sequence). The CDR3 is 17 residues long. The DNA for the CDR3 is TGCAGTGCTAGGTTTTCTAGCGGAGAGGGGGGCACAGATACGCAGTATTTT. Protein: CSARFSSGEGGTDTQYF.

This clone came up many times. The genes are TRBV20-1 and TRBJ2-4; D is perhaps TRBD1 (5 bases). The CDR3 contains 14 residues. Germline CDR1 is DFQATT and CDR2 is SNEGSKA (reference sequence). Trimming stripped 3 bases from V and 6 bases from J, with 15 bases between. The CDR3 nucleotides are TGCAGTGCTAGTGGCAGGGCAAATGCAAACATTCAGTACTTC. Translation gives CSASGRANANIQYF.

This clone was detected many times. Germline and junction disagree at one end, which may indicate a read error. The rearrangement uses TRBV2 and TRBJ2-1; the D gene is possibly TRBD2 (5 bases). Germline values: CDR1 SNHLY, CDR2 FYNNEI. The CDR3 consists of 17 residues. DNA for the CDR3: TGTGCCGGCAGTGAAATTGGCCGAGGGTCTGGATACAATGAGCAGTTCTTC. The encoded protein is CAGSEIGRGSGYNEQFF. The variable domain in full, with the rest retrieved from reference TRBV2 and TRBJ2-1, is EPEVTQTPSHQVTQMGQEVILRCVPISNHLYFYWYRQILGQKVEFLVSFYNNEISEKSEIFDDQFSVERPDGSNFTLKIRSTKLEDSAMYFCAGSEIGRGSGYNEQFFGPGTRLTVL.

This clone has ten or more counts. This rearrangement joins TRBV11-3 to TRBJ2-5; TRBD2 matches at 7 bases. The CDR3 is 17 amino acids. V lost 5 bases to trimming and J lost 2 bases; unmatched junction nucleotides: 14. The germline V gene encodes CDR1 SGHNT and CDR2 YENEEA. CDR3 in DNA: TGTGCCAGCAGCCCCACTAGCGCCCCGTACCTTCAAGAGACCCAGTACTTC. This codes for CASSPTSAPYLQETQYF.

Worth noting for this clone: An end of the junction does not agree with germline; a read error may underlie this. This chain uses TRBV3-1 with TRBJ2-3, with 8 bases that match TRBD1. The CDR3 length is 16 residues. Per germline, CDR1 LGHDT and CDR2 YNNKEL (reference sequence). The DNA for the CDR3 is TGCGCCAGCAGCCAAATGCCCGTGACAGGGGCAGATACGCAGTATTTT. Translating gives CASSQMPVTGADTQYF.

This clone appeared a few times. The gene calls are TRBV20-1 and TRBJ1-2; D is undetermined. V was pared by 0 bases and J by 6 bases, with 11 bases between. This CDR3 region has 13 residues. Looked up from germline, CDR1 is DFQATT and CDR2 is SNEGSKA (reference sequence). The CDR3: CSARESLENGYTF. The CDR3 nucleotides read TGCAGTGCTAGAGAGAGCCTTGAAAATGGCTACACCTTC.

The rearrangement links TRBV3-1 to TRBJ2-5; D call uncertain. This CDR3 comprises 12 residues. Looked up from germline, CDR1 is LGHDT and CDR2 is YNNKEL (reference sequence). V was cut by 4 bases and J by 4 bases, with 7 bases left in between. CDR3 sequence reads: CASSLRLETQYF. DNA for the CDR3: TGTGCCAGCAGCCTCCGGTTAGAGACCCAGTACTTC.

This clone was recorded at least ten times. This sequence joins TRBV9 and TRBJ2-5; a possible D gene is TRBD2 (7 bases). CDR1 is SGDLS, CDR2 YYNGEE, per germline. V lost 0 bases and J lost 7, with 19 bases in between. The CDR3 has 16 amino acids. The CDR3 protein is CASSVDLGGTGGTQYF. The CDR3 DNA sequence: TGTGCCAGCAGCGTAGACCTAGGGGGGACGGGAGGGACCCAGTACTTC.